The clone carrying this T cell receptor (beta chain) was seen just once. Antigen unknown. This entry comes from a study of T cell clonotyping in hematopoietic cell transplantation. Study details: Pretransplant recipient samples were taken after cytoreduction. Study conclusions and caveats: Higher Inverse Simpson Index values in graft donor and pretransplant recipient predicted broader posttransplant TCR diversity.

CDR1 SGHDN and CDR2 FVKESK come from the germline V gene. The CDR3 covers 15 residues. Trimming removed 4 bases at V and 0 bases at J, with 12 bases between. Clones were sequenced by immunoSEQ multiplex PCR, and TCRdb holds only the in-frame ones, with some missing. The repertoire consists of about 80,000 clones, with around 96% occurring once and the leading ten covering roughly 1.5%. Time point indicated: recipient sample about 28 days before transplant, after cytoreduction. This TCR was sampled from a woman aged 50 to 60 with acute myeloid leukemia. Some clones in this sample may be carry-over from other donors' samples. The genes are TRBV14 and TRBJ1-2; D possibly corresponds to TRBD1 (6 bases). The material was peripheral blood mononuclear cells, obtained before stem cell transplant. The chain's CDR3 is CASSRGQLANYGYTF. Written as DNA, the CDR3 is TGTGCCAGCAGCCGCGGACAGCTAGCTAACTATGGCTACACCTTC.